The source of this T cell receptor (beta chain) is a study of cytotoxic CD8 clonotypes in ibrutinib-treated CLL. General study results and limits: Public clonotypes, found uncommonly, either contracted or stayed stable on treatment.

The CDR3 runs to 15 residues. Trimming stripped 1 base from V and 0 bases from J, with 10 bases between. CDR1 is SGHAT and CDR2 is FQDESV in the germline V gene (reference sequence). As to this clone: The antigen remains undetermined.

Repertoires were generated with immunoSEQ multiplex PCR, while TCRdb's copy carries only in-frame clones and drops some. The sample consists of more than 150,000 clones, around 70% of them appearing once. The genes are TRBV11-1 and TRBJ2-7; no clear D. The specimen was PBMCs, collected after 24 months of ibrutinib treatment. The sequence derives from a human donor with chronic lymphocytic leukemia. The CDR3: CASSLGHRSSYEQYF. Written as DNA, the CDR3 is TGTGCCAGCAGCTTAGGTCATAGAAGCTCCTACGAGCAGTACTTC.